The entry below gives a single TCR beta chain sequence along with its context. Its antigen target is currently unknown. No base-level quality is on record; no much larger clone is a single base apart. Deletion took 1 base off V and 0 bases off J, with a span of 8 bases between the germline ends. The CDR3 runs 15 residues from the cysteine to the phenylalanine. The DNA shown is the 45-base CDR3, in frame from base 1. The germline V gene (reference sequence) yields WNHNN for CDR1 and SYGVQD for CDR2. This sample stems from a study of blood T cell repertoires in COVID-19 (dated by TCRdb to the early 2020s). About the full investigation: The collaborator samples originated in the United States, Italy and Spain and spanned the acute and convalescent phases of COVID-19. Nearly every sample came with metadata listing a de-identified subject ID, COVID-19 status, age in years and sex. Deeply sampled blood TCRbeta repertoires from subjects exposed to, actively infected with, or recovered from COVID-19 were included in the dataset. A freely available public database, intended as a resource for researchers studying the immune response to SARS-CoV-2, is where the repertoires were released. The samples were drawn from two sources: the first 160 participants of the ongoing ImmuneRACE study, and 1,200 or so subjects contributed by 6 global collaborators. Where HLA class I and class II types were available, the types were taken from metadata supplied by the sample provider, not from assay-based typing. The prospective study material was composed of cDNA or gDNA derived from T cells, B-cell-depleted T cells, or PBMCs. General study outcomes and caveats: Clinical and demographic metadata were provided uncurated, with the amount varying by source and participant.

The immunoSEQ Assay, a bias-controlled multiplex PCR, was used to amplify TCRbeta CDR3 regions from genomic DNA. The original methods were these. The number of nucleated cells in each sample was estimated from the amplification of reference gene primers within the assay. To quantify the absolute abundance of each unique TCRbeta CDR3 rearrangement, sequence reads were collapsed and filtered. Productive Simpson clonality was computed per sample as the square root of Simpson's diversity index over productive rearrangements. Drawn from immuneACCESS, this table holds only the in-frame rearrangements with V and J called that TCRdb kept. Clones are partly lost; checked studies trace under half to an unresolved V gene and leave the rest unexplained. The V and J calls and clone size come from that table; D and trimming were worked out from the DNA. Across this sample there are about 200,000 clones, with around 83% seen only once. The ten largest clonotypes hold 9.5% to 13% of the sample.

One collaborating source in Seattle enrolled patients while the patients were actively infected and followed the patients over time throughout the course of disease. Each collaborating institution followed its own protocols to collect whole blood in K2EDTA tubes. For TCRbeta analysis, collaborators shipped samples in one of three forms: frozen whole blood, isolated PBMCs, or DNA extracted from either of those sample types. This receptor chain uses TRBV10-1 and TRBJ2-3; no D segment can be confidently identified. The sample taken for sequencing was peripheral blood. This sequence originates from a woman aged 45-59 years with COVID-19, enrolled during active disease. The CDR3 region: CASSELGASTDTQYF. At the DNA level, the sequence is TGCGCCAGCAGTGAGTTGGGCGCTAGCACAGATACGCAGTATTTT.